This TCR beta chain was sequenced in a study of a mutant IDH1 vaccine in newly diagnosed glioma. Whole-study context: Radiotherapy alone preceded vaccination by 4-6 weeks; alternatively, vaccination started with temozolomide cycles.

Generated by immunoSEQ multiplex PCR, the TCRdb table keeps only in-frame clones and is missing some. The repertoire includes about 39,000 clones, over 70% of them detected once, and approximately 16% sits in the top ten. V was pared by 3 bases and J by 7 bases, with 18 bases between. CDR3 length: 16 residues. CDR1 is MGHDK, CDR2 SYGVNS, per germline. Sample time point: week 11, during vaccination. Mutant IDH1 20-mer peptide, at 300 ug, made up each vaccine dose, with topical imiquimod. In the case of this clone: Its antigen remains unknown.

Here the sequenced sample was peripheral blood mononuclear cells (PBMCs), taken from a glioma patient whose treatment included an IDH1 peptide vaccine. The sequence came from a woman between 25 and 40 years old with glioma. Some clones in this sample may be carry-over from other donors' samples. This sequence joins TRBV25-1 and TRBJ1-4, with no clear D. Here the CDR3 reads CASSEIGVGIGEKLFF. The CDR3 bases are TGTGCCAGCAGTGAGATAGGTGTAGGAATTGGTGAAAAACTGTTTTTT.